One sample yielded the 5 T cell receptor beta chains listed below, sequenced in a study of early T cells in non-severe SARS-CoV-2 infection (dated by TCRdb to about 2021). The library was obtained by 5' RACE. TCRdb names NextSeq 500 as the instrument used. In-frame beta chains were kept once TCRdb had trimmed the public reads at Q25 with fastp and called clones with MiXCR. One record per CDR3 amino acid sequence lists the most common genes and DNA. In this sample the table shows tens of thousands of distinct CDR3 sequences, 9.5% to 15% of which occur a single time. Of the sample, 0.95% to 1.3% is held by the ten largest clones. Sequencing used whole blood. All receptors derive from an adult who was a healthcare worker with PCR-confirmed SARS-CoV-2 infection or an uninfected control (not recorded which).

The chain joins TRBV12-3 or TRBV12-4 to TRBJ1-1, with 7 bases lining up with TRBD1. Trimming at V came to 7 bases and at J to 1 base, leaving 3 bases not matched to a gene. The length of the CDR3 is 13 residues. The CDR3 loop reads CASTWTGNTEAFF. For the CDR3, the DNA is TGTGCCAGCACCTGGACAGGGAACACTGAAGCTTTCTTT.

V is TRBV7-2 and J is TRBJ2-5, with 8 bases fitting TRBD1. Germline CDR1 is SGHTA and CDR2 is FQGNSA. V shed 3 bases, J shed 5 bases, and the junction held 8 bases outside the gene matches. The CDR3 has 15 amino acids. As DNA, the CDR3 is TGTGCCAGCAGCTTTGGGACAGGCCGATTGGAGACCCAGTACTTC. This gives the protein CASSFGTGRLETQYF.

This clonotype has just a few counts. V gene TRBV20-1 combines with J gene TRBJ2-7, with D perhaps TRBD2 (6 bases). Trimming removed 5 bases at V and 7 bases at J, with 21 bases between. This CDR3 comprises 14 residues. CDR1 is DFQATT and CDR2 is SNEGSKA in the germline V gene (reference sequence). The CDR3 region is CSALLGPGGGEQYF. DNA of the CDR3: TGCAGTGCTCTACTGGGGCCCGGGGGAGGTGAGCAGTACTTC.

The rearrangement uses TRBV19 and TRBJ1-5, with 8 bases identical to TRBD1. The J segment lost 5 bases and the V segment lost 3 bases, leaving 9 bases of the junction unmatched. Per germline, CDR1 LNHDA and CDR2 SQIVND (reference sequence). The length of the CDR3 is 16 residues. The CDR3 nucleotides read TGTGCCAGTAGTATTATGGGCAGGGGGCCCGATCAGCCCCAGCATTTT. It translates to CASSIMGRGPDQPQHF. The variable domain in full, with the rest retrieved from reference TRBV19 and TRBJ1-5, is DGGITQSPKYLFRKEGQNVTLSCEQNLNHDAMYWYRQDPGQGLRLIYYSQIVNDFQKGDIAEGYSVSREKKESFPLTVTSAQKNPTAFYLCASSIMGRGPDQPQHFGDGTRLSIL.

This clonotype was seen many times. V and J are TRBV7-9 and TRBJ1-1; D uncertain. V lost 2 bases to trimming and J lost 3 bases, with 10 bases between them. Germline V gene data show CDR1 as SEHNR and CDR2 as FQNEAQ (reference sequence). There are 14 residues in the CDR3. DNA for the CDR3: TGTGCCAGCAGCTTAAAGACTTTGTACACTGAAGCTTTCTTT. Protein product: CASSLKTLYTEAFF.